This TCR beta chain was captured in a study of blood T cell repertoires in COVID-19. At the level of the study: Spain, Italy and the United States supplied samples that represented acute and convalescent COVID-19. Sample material is recorded as cDNA or gDNA derived from T cells, B-cell-depleted T cells, or PBMCs.

The germline V gene encodes CDR1 SGHRS and CDR2 YFSETQ. V was clipped by 0 bases and J by 1 base, with 12 bases between them. The CDR3 totals 16 residues. The repertoire was sequenced with immunoSEQ multiplex PCR; TCRdb's copy has only in-frame clones and lacks some. The data contain 35,000 to 45,000 clones, about 77% of them singletons. This clone was detected a few times. This chain joins TRBV5-1 and TRBJ2-3, with D possibly matching TRBD1 (5 bases). The TCR sequence derives from a man in his sixties with acute or convalescent COVID-19. The sequencing input was peripheral blood. For the CDR3, the DNA is TGCGCCAGCAGCTTGGCCAAGGTCAGGGGCACAGATACGCAGTATTTT. It encodes CASSLAKVRGTDTQYF.